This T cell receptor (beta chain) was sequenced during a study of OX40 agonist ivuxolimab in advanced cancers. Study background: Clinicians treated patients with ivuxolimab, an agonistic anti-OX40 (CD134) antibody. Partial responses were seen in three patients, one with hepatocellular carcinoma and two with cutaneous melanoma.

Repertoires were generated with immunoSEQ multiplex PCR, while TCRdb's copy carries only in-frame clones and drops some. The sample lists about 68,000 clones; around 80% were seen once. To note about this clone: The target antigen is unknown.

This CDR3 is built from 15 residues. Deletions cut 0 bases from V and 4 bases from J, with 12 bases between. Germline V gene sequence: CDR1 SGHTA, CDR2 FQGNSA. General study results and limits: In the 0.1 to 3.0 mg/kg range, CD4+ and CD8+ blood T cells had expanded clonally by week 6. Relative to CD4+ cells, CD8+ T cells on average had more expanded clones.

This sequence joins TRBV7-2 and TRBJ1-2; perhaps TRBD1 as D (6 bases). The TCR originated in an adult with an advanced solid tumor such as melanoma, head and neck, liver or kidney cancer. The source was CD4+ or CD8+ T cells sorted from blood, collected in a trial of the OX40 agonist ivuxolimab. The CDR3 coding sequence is TGTGCCAGCAGCTTAGCGGGGGCAGTGCCCTATGGCTACACCTTC. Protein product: CASSLAGAVPYGYTF. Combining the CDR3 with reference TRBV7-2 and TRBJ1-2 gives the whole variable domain GAGVSQSPSNKVTEKGKDVELRCDPISGHTALYWYRQSLGQGLEFLIYFQGNSAPDKSGLPSDRFSAERTGGSVSTLTIQRTQQEDSAVYLCASSLAGAVPYGYTFGSGTRLTVV.